This paragraph reports one TCR beta chain. Antigen unknown. The sample originates from a study of T and B cells in COVID-19 patients. BIOMED2 TRB-A/B primer pools were used in multiplex TRB PCR. TCRdb re-analysed the multiplex PCR reads in MiXCR, keeping a single row per CDR3 protein. Among approximately 9,100 distinct CDR3 sequences listed, about 28% were seen once. TRB was amplified from approximately 250-480 ng of blood genomic DNA. Germline V CDR1 and CDR2: MNHEY, SMNVEV (reference sequence). This CDR3 has 15 residues. The V end lost 0 bases, the J end lost 4 bases, and 12 bases lay between the germline ends. General study points: Of 2,331 TCR clusters found only in the recovered cohort, approximately 34 had low generation probability. Clonality of TRB repertoires was high in active COVID-19; recovery brought above-healthy diversity and richness.

The genes are TRBV27 and TRBJ1-1, with a tentative D call TRBD1 (5 bases). This receptor was taken from a human donor who had recovered from COVID-19. Sequenced material: blood. The CDR3 DNA is TGTGCCAGCAGTTTATCGGGAGGGGTGGCCACTGAAGCTTTCTTT. Protein product: CASSLSGGVATEAFF.